Listed below are T cell receptor beta chains from one sample, sequenced in a study of shared clonotypes between healthy human individuals. The assay was immunoSEQ multiplex PCR, and TCRdb's table has in-frame clones only and misses some. The repertoire holds more than 2 million clones, with about 94% as singletons. The sample taken for sequencing was naive CD4+ T cells sorted from blood. The origin of the receptors is a man younger than 30 in good health. The CDR3 runs from the conserved cysteine through the conserved F or W. Each record gives: clone size, V gene, D gene, J gene, CDR3 protein, CDR3 DNA. A D gene is named only where the DNA matches it firmly. The size entry is marked missing in some rows and otherwise reads once, few, many or a size class.

size: .; V: TRBV9; D: .; J: TRBJ1-6; CDR3: CASSVASNSPLHF; DNA: TGTGCCAGCAGCGTAGCTTCAAATTCACCCCTCCACTTT
size: .; V: TRBV5-1; D: .; J: TRBJ1-5; CDR3: CASSAGDHQPQHF; DNA: TGCGCCAGCAGCGCGGGGGACCATCAGCCCCAGCATTTT
size: .; V: TRBV18; D: .; J: TRBJ2-2; CDR3: CASSPFVQRAGELFF; DNA: TGTGCCAGCTCACCGTTTGTCCAGCGGGCCGGGGAGCTGTTTTTT
size: .; V: TRBV30; D: TRBD2; J: TRBJ2-4; CDR3: CAWSANLLAGVAKNIQYF; DNA: TGTGCCTGGAGTGCTAACCTACTAGCGGGAGTTGCCAAAAACATTCAGTACTTC
size: .; V: TRBV7-2; D: .; J: TRBJ2-7; CDR3: CASSLQLPTYEQYF; DNA: TGTGCCAGCAGCTTACAACTACCTACCTACGAGCAGTACTTC
size: .; V: TRBV7-9; D: .; J: TRBJ1-2; CDR3: CASSPGPGGYTF; DNA: TGTGCCAGCAGCCCGGGGCCGGGAGGCTACACCTTC
size: .; V: TRBV2; D: .; J: TRBJ2-4; CDR3: CASSDGSVSNPENIQYF; DNA: TGTGCCAGCAGTGATGGTTCGGTATCCAACCCGGAAAACATTCAGTACTTC
size: .; V: TRBV7-2; D: TRBD1; J: TRBJ1-3; CDR3: CASSLDRAGNTIYF; DNA: TGTGCCAGCAGCCTGGACAGGGCTGGAAACACCATATATTTT
size: .; V: TRBV18; D: TRBD1; J: TRBJ2-6; CDR3: CASSTLSGQGLTGANVLTF; DNA: TGTGCCAGCTCAACACTATCGGGACAGGGGTTAACTGGGGCCAACGTCCTGACTTTC
size: .; V: TRBV29-1; D: .; J: TRBJ2-7; CDR3: CSVETGTGPWEQYF; DNA: TGCAGCGTTGAAACAGGGACTGGCCCTTGGGAGCAGTACTTC
size: .; V: TRBV28; D: .; J: TRBJ1-2; CDR3: CASRAQRGGYTF; DNA: TGTGCCAGCAGGGCCCAAAGGGGTGGCTACACCTTC
size: once; V: TRBV28; D: TRBD2; J: TRBJ2-5; CDR3: CASSKGLAGVETQYF; DNA: TGTGCCAGCAGTAAAGGACTAGCGGGGGTGGAGACCCAGTACTTC
size: .; V: TRBV5-1; D: .; J: TRBJ1-2; CDR3: CASSFADNGGYGYTF; DNA: TGCGCCAGCAGCTTTGCGGACAATGGGGGCTATGGCTACACCTTC
size: .; V: TRBV7-9; D: .; J: TRBJ2-2; CDR3: CASSADPGLFF; DNA: TGTGCCAGCAGCGCGGACCCTGGGCTGTTTTTT
size: .; V: TRBV7-2; D: TRBD2; J: TRBJ2-1; CDR3: CASSFRPGLAGIYNEQFF; DNA: TGTGCCAGCAGCTTCCGGCCGGGACTAGCGGGAATCTACAATGAGCAGTTCTTC
size: .; V: TRBV30; D: TRBD1; J: TRBJ1-2; CDR3: CAWAGQGNYGYTF; DNA: TGTGCCTGGGCCGGACAGGGCAACTATGGCTACACCTTC
size: .; V: TRBV7-9; D: .; J: TRBJ1-4; CDR3: CASSLEGGWEKLFF; DNA: TGTGCCAGCAGCTTGGAAGGGGGTTGGGAAAAACTGTTTTTT
size: once; V: TRBV2; D: .; J: TRBJ2-7; CDR3: CASSPRVVYEQYF; DNA: TGTGCCAGCAGTCCCCGGGTCGTCTACGAGCAGTACTTC
size: .; V: TRBV7-9; D: .; J: TRBJ2-3; CDR3: CASSPRDTQYF; DNA: TGTGCCAGCAGCCCAAGGGATACGCAGTATTTT
size: .; V: TRBV2; D: .; J: TRBJ2-2; CDR3: CASSENRITGELFF; DNA: TGTGCCAGCAGTGAAAACCGGATCACCGGGGAGCTGTTTTTT
size: .; V: TRBV29-1; D: TRBD2; J: TRBJ2-1; CDR3: CSVEIPRPGGGWYEQFF; DNA: TGCAGCGTTGAAATCCCCCGACCGGGAGGAGGGTGGTATGAGCAGTTCTTC
size: .; V: TRBV15; D: .; J: TRBJ1-3; CDR3: CATSRDRVDTIYF; DNA: TGTGCCACCAGCAGAGATAGGGTGGACACCATATATTTT
size: .; V: TRBV30; D: .; J: TRBJ1-1; CDR3: CAWSDDRRNTEAFF; DNA: TGTGCCTGGAGCGACGACAGGAGGAACACTGAAGCTTTCTTT
size: .; V: TRBV12-5; D: .; J: TRBJ1-2; CDR3: CASGLDLGAANYGYTF; DNA: TGTGCTAGTGGTTTGGATCTCGGGGCAGCTAACTATGGCTACACCTTC
size: .; V: TRBV12-5; D: TRBD1; J: TRBJ2-2; CDR3: CASGLASKIGGPGTGELFF; DNA: TGTGCTAGTGGTTTGGCCTCCAAGATAGGGGGCCCGGGGACCGGGGAGCTGTTTTTT
size: .; V: TRBV5-6; D: .; J: TRBJ1-4; CDR3: CASRRAGGNEKLFF; DNA: TGTGCCAGCAGGCGTGCCGGCGGCAATGAAAAACTGTTTTTT